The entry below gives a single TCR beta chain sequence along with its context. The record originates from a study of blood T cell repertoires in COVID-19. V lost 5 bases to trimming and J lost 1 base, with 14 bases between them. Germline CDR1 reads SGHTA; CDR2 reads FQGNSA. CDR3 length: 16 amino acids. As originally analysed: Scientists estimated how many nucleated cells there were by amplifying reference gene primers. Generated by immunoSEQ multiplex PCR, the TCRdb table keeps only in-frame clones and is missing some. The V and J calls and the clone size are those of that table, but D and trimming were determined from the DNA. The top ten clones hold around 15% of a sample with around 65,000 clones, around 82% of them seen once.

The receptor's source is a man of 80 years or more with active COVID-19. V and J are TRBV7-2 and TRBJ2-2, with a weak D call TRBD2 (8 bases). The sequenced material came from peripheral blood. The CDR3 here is CASSPGGGRNTGELFF. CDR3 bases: TGTGCCAGCAGCCCGGGAGGGGGCAGGAACACCGGGGAGCTGTTTTTT.